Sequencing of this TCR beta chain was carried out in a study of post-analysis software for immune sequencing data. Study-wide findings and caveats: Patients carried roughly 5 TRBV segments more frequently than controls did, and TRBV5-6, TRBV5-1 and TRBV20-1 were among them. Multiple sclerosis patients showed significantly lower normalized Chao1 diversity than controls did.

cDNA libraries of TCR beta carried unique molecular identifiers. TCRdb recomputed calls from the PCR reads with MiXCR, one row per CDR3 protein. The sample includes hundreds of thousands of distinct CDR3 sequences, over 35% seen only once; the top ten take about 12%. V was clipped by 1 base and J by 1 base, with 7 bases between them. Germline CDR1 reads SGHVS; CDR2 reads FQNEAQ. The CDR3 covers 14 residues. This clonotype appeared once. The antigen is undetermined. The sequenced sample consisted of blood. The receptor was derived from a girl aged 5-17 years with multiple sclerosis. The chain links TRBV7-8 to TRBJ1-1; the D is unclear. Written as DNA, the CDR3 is TGTGCCAGCAGCTTAGAGCTGGAGAACACTGAAGCTTTCTTT. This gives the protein CASSLELENTEAFF.